This T cell receptor beta chain came from a study of CD8+ T cells in alopecia areata. The overall study: Recipient mice, approximately 7-11-week-old female C3H/HeJ animals, received skin from roughly 6-12-month-old C3H/HeJ graft donors with spontaneous alopecia.

Sequencing templates came from extracted RNA that was reverse transcribed into cDNA. Sequencing used immunoSEQ multiplex PCR; TCRdb keeps in-frame clones, though not all of them. The data show around 300,000 clones, with none appearing a single time. Cells pooled from cutaneous lymph nodes were sorted on CD4, CD8alpha, NKG2D, NKG2ACE and other markers. With respect to this clone: Gene names and germline refer to mouse. The read ends 4 residues before the CDR3 terminus; that terminus is restored from the germline J gene.

The CDR3 is 15 amino acids. V gave up 2 bases and J gave up 0 bases; unmatched junction bases: 3. Germline lookup yields CDR1 NNHDY and CDR2 SYVADS. The sequence was obtained from a C3H/HeJ mouse with alopecia areata. MHC haplotype here: H2-k. The specimen was CD4+ T cells sorted from a lymph node. This chain links TRBV13-3 with TRBJ2-5; 7 bases agree with TRBD2. The CDR3 loop is CASSELGINQDTQYF. CDR3 DNA (partial): TGTGCCAGCAGTGAACTGGGGATTAACCAAGAC.